This T cell receptor beta chain emerged from a study of blood T cell repertoires in COVID-19. Turning to the study itself: Donors in the United States, Italy and Spain gave samples during acute or convalescent COVID-19. Sample material is recorded as cDNA or gDNA derived from T cells, B-cell-depleted T cells, or PBMCs.

The CDR3 runs 15 residues. The J segment lost 4 bases and the V segment lost 0 bases, leaving 1 base of the junction unmatched. Germline assignment: CDR1 SGHTS and CDR2 YDEGEE. How the authors handled the data: Amplified reference gene primers provided the basis for estimating nucleated cell counts. TCRdb keeps only in-frame clones here, not all; method: immunoSEQ multiplex PCR. V, J and clone size reflect that table, while D and trimming were determined from the DNA. The data hold roughly 220,000 clones, with approximately 78% observed a single time. Patients at the Seattle site were enrolled during active infection and followed longitudinally.

The V call is TRBV5-8, the J call TRBJ1-1, with 12 bases identical to TRBD1. This receptor was identified in a woman of 80 years or more with COVID-19, enrolled during active disease. Material: peripheral blood. The CDR3 coding sequence is TGTGCCAGCAGCTTGGGGGACAGGGGGCTCACTGAAGCTTTCTTT. Protein sequence: CASSLGDRGLTEAFF.